The rows below give T cell receptor beta chains drawn from one sample of a study of T cell repertoires in cytomegalovirus infection. TCRdb ran MiXCR on the reads and lists one entry per CDR3 protein. The sample records about 770,000 distinct CDR3 sequences, under 35% being singletons. These TCRs are of unknown antigen specificity. Sequencing was performed on cultured CD8+ T cells from PBMCs, taken from culture after CMV antigen stimulation. The receptors stem from a human donor in good health (CMV status not recorded). Some clones in this sample may be carry-over from other donors' samples. The CDR3 runs from the conserved cysteine through the conserved F or W. Each record gives: D gene, clone size, J gene, CDR3 length, V gene, CDR3 DNA, CDR3 protein. The D gene is left open where the match is weak. Clone size appears in some rows only: once, few, many, or a class for an expanded clone.

d_call: -
clone_size: -
j_call: TRBJ2-1
cdr3_length: 16
v_call: TRBV9
cdr3_nt: TGTGCCAGCAGCGTAGTCGAGACCGTCTCCTACAATGAGCAGTTCTTC
cdr3_aa: CASSVVETVSYNEQFF

d_call: -
clone_size: -
j_call: TRBJ2-4
cdr3_length: 15
v_call: TRBV14
cdr3_nt: TGTGCCAGCAGCCAAGGATGGGCAGATACAAACATTCAGTACTTC
cdr3_aa: CASSQGWADTNIQYF

d_call: -
clone_size: few
j_call: TRBJ1-5
cdr3_length: 14
v_call: TRBV6-1
cdr3_nt: TGTGCCAGCAGTGAAAGGGTAGGAGGTCAGCCCCAGCATTTT
cdr3_aa: CASSERVGGQPQHF

d_call: -
clone_size: many
j_call: TRBJ2-1
cdr3_length: 13
v_call: TRBV7-3
cdr3_nt: TGTGCCAGCAGCCTGACAGGATACAATGAGCAGTTCTTC
cdr3_aa: CASSLTGYNEQFF

d_call: -
clone_size: -
j_call: TRBJ1-6
cdr3_length: 16
v_call: TRBV6-4
cdr3_nt: TGTGCCAGCAGTGACTCGTTCGGGGGGTCGCATTCACCCCTCCACTTT
cdr3_aa: CASSDSFGGSHSPLHF

d_call: -
clone_size: -
j_call: TRBJ2-2
cdr3_length: 13
v_call: TRBV29-1
cdr3_nt: TGCAGCGGGGAGGCTAGTGGGACCGGGGAGCTGTTTTTT
cdr3_aa: CSGEASGTGELFF

d_call: -
clone_size: few
j_call: TRBJ2-3
cdr3_length: 16
v_call: TRBV4-1
cdr3_nt: TGCGCCAGCAGCCAAGGCCCGGGACTGAGCACAGATACGCAGTATTTT
cdr3_aa: CASSQGPGLSTDTQYF

d_call: -
clone_size: -
j_call: TRBJ1-2
cdr3_length: 15
v_call: TRBV7-9
cdr3_nt: TGTGCCAGCAGCTTACCCACAGGGTGGGACTATGGCTACACCTTC
cdr3_aa: CASSLPTGWDYGYTF

d_call: TRBD1
clone_size: few
j_call: TRBJ1-6
cdr3_length: 15
v_call: TRBV7-9
cdr3_nt: TGTGCCAGCAGCACCCCCGGGACAGGGAATTCACCCCTCCACTTT
cdr3_aa: CASSTPGTGNSPLHF

d_call: TRBD1
clone_size: few
j_call: TRBJ2-1
cdr3_length: 16
v_call: TRBV4-2
cdr3_nt: TGTGCCAGCAGCCAAGATAGGGGGACAGGTTCCCATGAGCAGTTCTTC
cdr3_aa: CASSQDRGTGSHEQFF

d_call: -
clone_size: many
j_call: TRBJ2-1
cdr3_length: 14
v_call: TRBV7-2
cdr3_nt: TGTGCCAGCAGCCCTCCCGGGACATACAATGAGCAGTTCTTC
cdr3_aa: CASSPPGTYNEQFF

d_call: TRBD1
clone_size: -
j_call: TRBJ2-1
cdr3_length: 15
v_call: TRBV18
cdr3_nt: TGTGCCAGCTCACTCACAGGGGGGACTGTCAATGAGCAGTTCTTC
cdr3_aa: CASSLTGGTVNEQFF

d_call: TRBD2
clone_size: -
j_call: TRBJ2-5
cdr3_length: 14
v_call: TRBV5-6
cdr3_nt: TGTGCCAGCAGCGGGGGGGGTTGGGGAGAGACCCAGTACTTC
cdr3_aa: CASSGGGWGETQYF

d_call: -
clone_size: few
j_call: TRBJ1-1
cdr3_length: 14
v_call: TRBV5-1
cdr3_nt: TGCGCCAGCAGTGGCGGGGAAGGGAACACTGAAGCTTTCTTT
cdr3_aa: CASSGGEGNTEAFF

d_call: TRBD1
clone_size: -
j_call: TRBJ1-4
cdr3_length: 24
v_call: TRBV28
cdr3_nt: TGTGCCAGCAGTTTAATCTCCGTCGGACCAAACCGGGACAGGGGTCGAGCTGCTAATGAAAAACTGTTTTTT
cdr3_aa: CASSLISVGPNRDRGRAANEKLFF

d_call: -
clone_size: -
j_call: TRBJ2-1
cdr3_length: 14
v_call: TRBV13
cdr3_nt: TGTGCCAGCAGCTTAAGCGAGGACAACAATGAGCAGTTCTTC
cdr3_aa: CASSLSEDNNEQFF

d_call: TRBD1
clone_size: -
j_call: TRBJ2-4
cdr3_length: 12
v_call: TRBV10-3
cdr3_nt: TGTGCCACACAGGGGGCGCTGGGCATTCAGTACTTC
cdr3_aa: CATQGALGIQYF

d_call: -
clone_size: -
j_call: TRBJ2-7
cdr3_length: 15
v_call: TRBV27
cdr3_nt: TGTGCCAGCAGTTTATGGACAGCTAACTCCTACGAGCAGTACTTC
cdr3_aa: CASSLWTANSYEQYF

d_call: -
clone_size: few
j_call: TRBJ1-1
cdr3_length: 15
v_call: TRBV12-3/TRBV12-4
cdr3_nt: TGTGCCAGCAGTTTCCCCTCAGGGTCGAACACTGAAGCTTTCTTT
cdr3_aa: CASSFPSGSNTEAFF

d_call: -
clone_size: many
j_call: TRBJ2-1
cdr3_length: 15
v_call: TRBV7-6
cdr3_nt: TGTGCCAGCAGCTTATTTCCGAGCTCCTACAATGAGCAGTTCTTC
cdr3_aa: CASSLFPSSYNEQFF

d_call: -
clone_size: few
j_call: TRBJ1-1
cdr3_length: 14
v_call: TRBV7-2
cdr3_nt: TGTACCAGCAGCCTCCAGGGGCCGGGCACTGAAGCTTTCTTT
cdr3_aa: CTSSLQGPGTEAFF

d_call: -
clone_size: -
j_call: TRBJ2-3
cdr3_length: 15
v_call: TRBV25-1
cdr3_nt: TGTGCCAGCAGTGAGGGGCTAACCAGCACAGATACGCAGTATTTT
cdr3_aa: CASSEGLTSTDTQYF

d_call: -
clone_size: few
j_call: TRBJ2-1
cdr3_length: 17
v_call: TRBV6-2/TRBV6-3
cdr3_nt: TGTGCCAGCAATCAGGCAGCCATCCCGAGCTCCTACAATGAGCAGTTCTTC
cdr3_aa: CASNQAAIPSSYNEQFF

d_call: -
clone_size: -
j_call: TRBJ2-7
cdr3_length: 17
v_call: TRBV15
cdr3_nt: TGTGCCACCAGCAGAGATTACGACAGCCAAGAGCCTTACGAGCAGTACTTC
cdr3_aa: CATSRDYDSQEPYEQYF

d_call: -
clone_size: many
j_call: TRBJ2-2
cdr3_length: 12
v_call: TRBV7-8
cdr3_nt: TGTGCCACCCACAGGGACACCGGGGAGCTGTTTTTT
cdr3_aa: CATHRDTGELFF

d_call: -
clone_size: few
j_call: TRBJ2-7
cdr3_length: 15
v_call: TRBV27
cdr3_nt: TGTGCCAGCAGCCGGGACGCATCATACTTCTACGAGCAGTACTTC
cdr3_aa: CASSRDASYFYEQYF

d_call: -
clone_size: -
j_call: TRBJ1-3
cdr3_length: 16
v_call: TRBV15
cdr3_nt: TGTGCCACCAGCAGAGATAGGGGGTTCTCTGGAAACACCATATATTTT
cdr3_aa: CATSRDRGFSGNTIYF

d_call: TRBD1
clone_size: -
j_call: TRBJ2-1
cdr3_length: 14
v_call: TRBV2
cdr3_nt: TGTGCCAGCAGGGACAGGGGGGTATACAATGAGCAGTTCTTC
cdr3_aa: CASRDRGVYNEQFF

d_call: -
clone_size: -
j_call: TRBJ1-1
cdr3_length: 10
v_call: TRBV2
cdr3_nt: TGTGCCAGCCTGGGCCCCCAAGCTTTCTTT
cdr3_aa: CASLGPQAFF

d_call: -
clone_size: once
j_call: TRBJ1-2
cdr3_length: 16
v_call: TRBV18
cdr3_nt: TGTGCCAGCTCACTTAGACAGACCATACTTAACTATGGCTACACCTTC
cdr3_aa: CASSLRQTILNYGYTF

d_call: -
clone_size: -
j_call: TRBJ1-1
cdr3_length: 16
v_call: TRBV6-2/TRBV6-3
cdr3_nt: TGTGCCAGCAGTTACTCGAAAACGGTAGGACCCACTGAAGCTTTCTTT
cdr3_aa: CASSYSKTVGPTEAFF

d_call: -
clone_size: few
j_call: TRBJ1-4
cdr3_length: 17
v_call: TRBV7-6
cdr3_nt: TGTGCCAGCAGCGCCGGCGGTGGTTACGCAACTAATGAAAAACTGTTTTTT
cdr3_aa: CASSAGGGYATNEKLFF

d_call: -
clone_size: few
j_call: TRBJ2-1
cdr3_length: 15
v_call: TRBV19
cdr3_nt: TGTGCCAGTAGTATAGAAAGGGGCCGAGCGCGTGAGCAGTTCTTC
cdr3_aa: CASSIERGRAREQFF

d_call: -
clone_size: -
j_call: TRBJ2-7
cdr3_length: 14
v_call: TRBV12-5
cdr3_nt: TGTGCTAGTGGTCCGCAGGCGGCCACGAGGGAGCAGTACTTC
cdr3_aa: CASGPQAATREQYF

d_call: -
clone_size: -
j_call: TRBJ2-7
cdr3_length: 13
v_call: TRBV15
cdr3_nt: TGTGCCACCAGCAGAAACACAGGGCTCGAGGAGTACTTC
cdr3_aa: CATSRNTGLEEYF

d_call: TRBD2
clone_size: few
j_call: TRBJ2-3
cdr3_length: 14
v_call: TRBV23-1
cdr3_nt: TGCGCCAGCCCACTGACTAGCGTTTCAGATACGCAGTATTTT
cdr3_aa: CASPLTSVSDTQYF

d_call: TRBD2
clone_size: few
j_call: TRBJ2-2
cdr3_length: 19
v_call: TRBV4-1
cdr3_nt: TGCGCCAGCAGCCAAGTCGGCCTAGCGGGGGGGCCAGCCACCGGGGAGCTGTTTTTT
cdr3_aa: CASSQVGLAGGPATGELFF

d_call: TRBD2
clone_size: -
j_call: TRBJ2-1
cdr3_length: 17
v_call: TRBV29-1
cdr3_nt: TGCAGCGTTGTGGGACTAGCGGGGGGCAGCTCCTACAATGAGCAGTTCTTC
cdr3_aa: CSVVGLAGGSSYNEQFF

d_call: TRBD2
clone_size: -
j_call: TRBJ2-3
cdr3_length: 16
v_call: TRBV6-2/TRBV6-3
cdr3_nt: TGTGCCAGCAGCTCTCTCCTAGCGGGGGACACAGATACGCAGTATTTT
cdr3_aa: CASSSLLAGDTDTQYF

d_call: -
clone_size: -
j_call: TRBJ2-3
cdr3_length: 12
v_call: TRBV11-2
cdr3_nt: TGTGCCAGCAGTCACCTTTCCGTTACGCAGTATTTT
cdr3_aa: CASSHLSVTQYF

d_call: -
clone_size: few
j_call: TRBJ2-7
cdr3_length: 14
v_call: TRBV9
cdr3_nt: TGTGCCAGCAGCCCCGGAGACAGTACCTACGAGCAGTACTTC
cdr3_aa: CASSPGDSTYEQYF

d_call: -
clone_size: many
j_call: TRBJ1-2
cdr3_length: 13
v_call: TRBV7-2
cdr3_nt: TGTGCCAGCAGCTTAGGGCAGATCTATGGCTACACCTTC
cdr3_aa: CASSLGQIYGYTF

d_call: -
clone_size: -
j_call: TRBJ2-1
cdr3_length: 13
v_call: TRBV7-8
cdr3_nt: TGTGCCAGCGGAGAAAGTGGGGCGGCTGAGCAGTTCTTC
cdr3_aa: CASGESGAAEQFF

d_call: -
clone_size: -
j_call: TRBJ1-1
cdr3_length: 15
v_call: TRBV6-6
cdr3_nt: TGTGCCAGCAGTTACTCCCGGCCGGAGAACACTGAAGCTTTCTTT
cdr3_aa: CASSYSRPENTEAFF

d_call: -
clone_size: few
j_call: TRBJ1-2
cdr3_length: 14
v_call: TRBV4-2
cdr3_nt: TGTGCCAGCAGCCAAGAAGCCGAAAACTATGGCTACACCTTC
cdr3_aa: CASSQEAENYGYTF

d_call: TRBD1
clone_size: -
j_call: TRBJ1-1
cdr3_length: 17
v_call: TRBV12-3/TRBV12-4
cdr3_nt: TGTGCCAGCAGTTTTTGGACAGGGGGCCATGAGCACACTGAAGCTTTCTTT
cdr3_aa: CASSFWTGGHEHTEAFF

d_call: -
clone_size: few
j_call: TRBJ1-1
cdr3_length: 13
v_call: TRBV6-1
cdr3_nt: TGTGCCAGCAGTGAAGTGAGGAACACTGAAGCTTTCTTT
cdr3_aa: CASSEVRNTEAFF

d_call: -
clone_size: -
j_call: TRBJ2-1
cdr3_length: 13
v_call: TRBV7-3
cdr3_nt: TGTGCCAGCAGCAAGACTAGCTACAATGAGCAGTTCTTC
cdr3_aa: CASSKTSYNEQFF

d_call: TRBD1
clone_size: -
j_call: TRBJ1-4
cdr3_length: 17
v_call: TRBV6-5
cdr3_nt: TGTGCCAGCAGTTACTCAAGGGGGACAGCCTGGGATGAAAAACTGTTTTTT
cdr3_aa: CASSYSRGTAWDEKLFF

d_call: TRBD1
clone_size: -
j_call: TRBJ2-2
cdr3_length: 12
v_call: TRBV25-1
cdr3_nt: TGTGCCAGCAGTGTACAGGGGGAGGAACTGTTTTTT
cdr3_aa: CASSVQGEELFF

d_call: TRBD1
clone_size: few
j_call: TRBJ1-5
cdr3_length: 16
v_call: TRBV28
cdr3_nt: TGTGCCAGCAGTTTATCCCGGACAGGGAGGGGTCAGCCCCAGCATTTT
cdr3_aa: CASSLSRTGRGQPQHF